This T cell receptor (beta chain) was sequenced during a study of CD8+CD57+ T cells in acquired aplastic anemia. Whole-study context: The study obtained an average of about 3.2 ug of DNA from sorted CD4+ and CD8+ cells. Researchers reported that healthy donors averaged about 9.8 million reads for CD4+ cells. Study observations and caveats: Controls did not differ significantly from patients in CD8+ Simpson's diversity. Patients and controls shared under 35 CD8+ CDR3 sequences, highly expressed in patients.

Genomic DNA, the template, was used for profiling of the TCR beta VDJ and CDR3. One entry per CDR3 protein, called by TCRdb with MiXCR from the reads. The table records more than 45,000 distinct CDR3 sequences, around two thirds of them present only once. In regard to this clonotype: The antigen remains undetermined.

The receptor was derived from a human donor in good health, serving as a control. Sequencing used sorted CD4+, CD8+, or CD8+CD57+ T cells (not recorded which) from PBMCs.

CDR3 amino acids: CASSRQGNSNQPQHF. In DNA form, the CDR3 reads TGTGCCAGTAGCCGCCAGGGGAATAGCAATCAGCCCCAGCATTTT. The chain employs TRBV19 and TRBJ1-5; D is possibly TRBD1 (6 bases). Germline V gene sequence: CDR1 LNHDA, CDR2 SQIVND (reference sequence). This CDR3 region has 15 residues. V was cut by 6 bases and J by 0 bases, with 12 bases left in between.